What follows are 28 T cell receptor beta chains derived from one specimen sequenced in a study. A single record per CDR3 protein comes from TCRdb applying MiXCR to the RT-PCR reads. The top ten clones hold roughly 4% of a sample with more than 600,000 distinct CDR3 sequences, 11% to 15% of them seen once. Source material: memory CD4+ T cells from blood. These receptor sequences come from a female donor in good health, serving as a healthy control.

This clonotype was detected many times. This chain uses TRBV20-1 with TRBJ1-2; D may be TRBD1 (6 bases). The V and J ends lost 6 bases and 7 bases respectively, with 15 bases between them. The CDR3 consists of 12 residues. Germline V gene sequence: CDR1 DFQATT, CDR2 SNEGSKA (reference sequence). Here the CDR3 reads CSAGGREGGYTF. In nucleotides, the CDR3 is TGCAGTGCGGGGGGGCGTGAGGGTGGCTACACCTTC.

The V gene is TRBV28, the J gene TRBJ1-1, with 9 bases fitting TRBD1. Trimming took 6 bases from V and 6 from J; bases not matched to a gene: 17. The CDR3 is 17 residues long. The germline V gene encodes CDR1 MDHEN and CDR2 SYDVKM. CDR3 DNA: TGTGCCAGCAGGGATGGACAGGGGATTAGGGTATCCTCTGAAGCTTTCTTT. Encoded protein: CASRDGQGIRVSSEAFF.

V usage is TRBV7-6 and J usage is TRBJ1-6, with D hard to call. V lost 1 base to trimming and J lost 0 bases, with 16 bases between them. Germline V gene data show CDR1 as SGHVS and CDR2 as FNYEAQ. The CDR3 runs 19 residues. The CDR3 sequence: CASSLEALAGSSYNSPLHF. The CDR3 DNA reads TGTGCCAGCAGCTTAGAGGCTTTGGCGGGGAGCTCCTATAATTCACCCCTCCACTTT. Complete variable domain (other parts from reference TRBV7-6 and TRBJ1-6): GAGVSQSPRYKVTKRGQDVALRCDPISGHVSLYWYRQALGQGPEFLTYFNYEAQQDKSGLPNDRFSAERPEGSISTLTIQRTEQRDSAMYRCASSLEALAGSSYNSPLHFGNGTRLTVT.

The sample holds a few counts of this clonotype. This rearrangement joins TRBV5-1 to TRBJ2-1; D may correspond to TRBD1 or TRBD2 (6 bases each). This CDR3 comprises 14 residues. Trimming removed 0 bases at V and 7 bases at J, with 11 bases between. From germline, CDR1 is SGHRS and CDR2 YFSETQ. CDR3 protein: CASSLGGARNEQFF. CDR3 DNA: TGCGCCAGCAGCTTGGGGGGGGCTCGTAATGAGCAGTTCTTC. Variable domain in full (rest from reference TRBV5-1 and TRBJ2-1): KAGVTQTPRYLIKTRGQQVTLSCSPISGHRSVSWYQQTPGQGLQFLFEYFSETQRNKGNFPGRFSGRQFSNSRSEMNVSTLELGDSALYLCASSLGGARNEQFFGPGTRLTVL.

CDR3 loop: CASSQAGANTEAFF. The DNA of the CDR3 is TGTGCCAGCAGCCAAGCAGGAGCGAACACTGAAGCTTTCTTT. The chain carries TRBV3-1 and TRBJ1-1; no clear D gene. Germline lookup yields CDR1 LGHDT and CDR2 YNNKEL (reference sequence). Trimming took 1 base from V and 1 from J, leaving 7 bases between them. The length of the CDR3 is 14 residues.

V and J are TRBV4-2 and TRBJ2-7, with 12 bases aligning to TRBD2. J was trimmed by 7 bases and V by 1 base; bases with no gene match: 8. From germline, CDR1 is LGHNA and CDR2 YNFKEQ. This CDR3 has 16 residues. In DNA, the CDR3 is TGTGCCAGCAGCCAAGGCGTGACTAGCGGGAGCGGGGAGCAGTACTTC. Amino acids: CASSQGVTSGSGEQYF.

This clonotype was observed many times. The V gene is TRBV12-3 or TRBV12-4, the J gene TRBJ2-3; 9 bases match TRBD2. V lost 7 bases to trimming and J lost 0 bases; unmatched junction nucleotides: 8. The CDR3 sequence is 16 residues long. CDR3 nucleotide sequence: TGTGCCAGCATGAAAGCGGGAGGTTCCAGCACAGATACGCAGTATTTT. This codes for CASMKAGGSSTDTQYF.

This chain connects TRBV6-1 to TRBJ2-3; 10 bases align to TRBD1. Trimming took 6 bases from V and 3 from J; bases not matched to a gene: 9. Germline-derived CDR1 and CDR2 are MNHNS and SASEGT. This CDR3 is built from 16 residues. CDR3 sequence: CASRGQGRAGTDTQYF. In DNA form, the CDR3 reads TGTGCCAGCAGGGGACAGGGGAGGGCCGGGACAGATACGCAGTATTTT.

The V and J genes are TRBV5-1 and TRBJ2-1; the match to TRBD2 covers 10 bases. Germline trimming cut 4 bases from V and 8 bases from J; bases unmatched to any gene: 9. The germline gives CDR1 SGHRS, CDR2 YFSETQ. This CDR3 contains 15 residues. Written as DNA, the CDR3 is TGCGCCAGCAGCGGACTAGCGGTTGGGGCGGATGAGCAGTTCTTC. This gives the protein CASSGLAVGADEQFF.

This clonotype was seen at least ten times. J is TRBJ2-7 and V is TRBV7-2; 7 bases align to TRBD2. The CDR3 is 16 amino acids. J lost 1 base, V lost 5 bases, and 11 bases had no gene match. Germline V gene lookup returns CDR1 SGHTA and CDR2 FQGNSA. For the CDR3, the DNA is TGTGCCAGCAGCCACCCAACTAGCGTTACTTCCTACGAGCAGTACTTC. Protein sequence: CASSHPTSVTSYEQYF.

This clonotype was recorded many times. This chain uses TRBV5-1 with TRBJ2-3; tentatively, D is TRBD1 or TRBD2 (6 bases each). Trimming shortened V by 4 bases and J by 3 bases, and 15 bases separated the two germline ends. Germline V lookup: CDR1 SGHRS, CDR2 YFSETQ. The CDR3 runs 15 residues. The CDR3 loop is CASSGGTGLTDTQYF. DNA for the CDR3: TGCGCCAGCAGCGGGGGCACGGGACTGACAGATACGCAGTATTTT. The variable domain in full, with the rest retrieved from reference TRBV5-1 and TRBJ2-3, is KAGVTQTPRYLIKTRGQQVTLSCSPISGHRSVSWYQQTPGQGLQFLFEYFSETQRNKGNFPGRFSGRQFSNSRSEMNVSTLELGDSALYLCASSGGTGLTDTQYFGPGTRLTVL.

This clonotype was recorded many times. This rearrangement joins TRBV20-1 to TRBJ2-1, with D tentatively TRBD2 (6 bases). Trimming removed 1 base from V and 1 base from J, with 14 bases in between. CDR1 and CDR2 (germline): DFQATT, SNEGSKA (reference sequence). CDR3 length: 16 residues. The CDR3 DNA sequence: TGCAGTGCTAGAGTAAGCGGGTACCAGTCCTACAATGAGCAGTTCTTC. Translation: CSARVSGYQSYNEQFF.

This clonotype occurred a few times. The CDR3: CSAREYGGGQGKDYGYTF. The CDR3 DNA reads as TGCAGTGCTAGAGAATACGGTGGGGGACAGGGAAAGGACTATGGCTACACCTTC. The chain joins TRBV20-1 to TRBJ1-2; 9 bases line up with TRBD1. The V gene's germline CDR1 is DFQATT and CDR2 SNEGSKA (reference sequence). The ends lost 0 bases at V and 3 bases at J; junction bases unmatched: 14. The CDR3 extends over 18 amino acids.

The chain is built from TRBV18 and TRBJ1-2; D might be TRBD1 (6 bases). This CDR3 contains 13 residues. V was trimmed by 6 bases and J by 7 bases, leaving 15 bases between them. Germline lookup yields CDR1 KGHSH and CDR2 LQKENI. The CDR3 region has the DNA TGTGCCAGCTCGCCCATGACAGGCAGTGGCTACACCTTC. It is translated as CASSPMTGSGYTF. Drawing the rest from reference TRBV18 and TRBJ1-2, the complete variable domain is NAGVMQNPRHLVRRRGQEARLRCSPMKGHSHVYWYRQLPEEGLKFMVYLQKENIIDESGMPKERFSAEFPKEGPSILRIQQVVRGDSAAYFCASSPMTGSGYTFGSGTRLTVV.

This clonotype was seen a handful of times. The rearrangement joins TRBV5-6 to TRBJ2-3; the D is unclear. The CDR3 consists of 13 residues. Germline V gene lookup returns CDR1 SGHDT and CDR2 YYEEEE. With 5 bases removed from V and 0 bases from J, the gap between germline ends came to 7 bases. CDR3 nucleotide sequence: TGTGCCAGCAGGCGTGCTAGCACAGATACGCAGTATTTT. Amino acid sequence: CASRRASTDTQYF.

The sample holds a few counts of this clonotype. V usage is TRBV5-1 and J usage is TRBJ2-1; possible D gene TRBD2, 6 bases. Germline V CDR1 and CDR2: SGHRS, YFSETQ. The V end lost 1 base, the J end lost 0 bases, and 14 bases lay between the germline ends. This CDR3 has 17 amino acids. The CDR3 region has the DNA TGCGCCAGCAGCTTGTTTTTGATCGGGAGCTCCTACAATGAGCAGTTCTTC. Translation gives CASSLFLIGSSYNEQFF.

This clonotype showed up many times. This chain links TRBV7-2 with TRBJ2-7; 7 nucleotides line up with TRBD2. The V gene's germline CDR1 is SGHTA and CDR2 FQGNSA. V lost 1 base and J lost 0; bases outside the gene matches: 3. The CDR3 consists of 15 residues. The CDR3 sequence: CASSLGDYLSYEQYF. The CDR3 bases are TGTGCCAGCAGCTTAGGGGACTACCTCTCCTACGAGCAGTACTTC.

The chain carries TRBV11-3 and TRBJ1-1; D gene uncertain. Germline CDR1 reads SGHNT; CDR2 reads YENEEA. The ends were cut back, 0 bases at V and 4 bases at J, with 15 bases in the middle. The CDR3 sequence is 16 residues long. The CDR3 DNA reads TGTGCCAGCAGCTTAGATCCCCTCAGAGGCGGCACTGAAGCTTTCTTT. This codes for CASSLDPLRGGTEAFF.

This clonotype was seen more than once but under ten times. The chain employs TRBV12-3 or TRBV12-4 and TRBJ2-1; 8 positions match TRBD2. V shed 5 bases and J 3 bases; nucleotides not matched to a gene: 12. The CDR3 has 17 residues. CDR3 sequence: CASSQAGPGGGYNEQFF. Written as DNA, the CDR3 is TGTGCCAGCAGTCAGGCCGGGCCGGGAGGGGGCTACAATGAGCAGTTCTTC.

This clonotype was found a few times. The rearrangement joins TRBV3-1 to TRBJ1-1; D is ambiguous. The CDR3 spans 13 residues. Looked up from germline, CDR1 is LGHDT and CDR2 is YNNKEL (reference sequence). V dropped 2 bases and J dropped 0 bases, with 4 bases sitting between them. CDR3 in amino acids: CASSQRVNTEAFF. The CDR3 DNA reads as TGTGCCAGCAGCCAAAGGGTGAACACTGAAGCTTTCTTT.

This rearrangement joins TRBV20-1 to TRBJ2-7; perhaps TRBD1 as D (6 bases). Germline values: CDR1 DFQATT, CDR2 SNEGSKA (reference sequence). This CDR3 is 11 amino acids long. Trimming shortened V by 3 bases and J by 6 bases, and 9 bases separated the two germline ends. The CDR3 nucleotides are TGCAGTGCTAGTCCCAGGGGCGAGCAGTACTTC. Translating it yields CSASPRGEQYF.

There are a few counts of this clonotype. This rearrangement joins TRBV20-1 to TRBJ2-5, with D tentatively TRBD2 (6 bases). V was shortened by 6 bases and J by 5 bases, with 13 bases between the two germline ends. From germline, CDR1 is DFQATT and CDR2 SNEGSKA (reference sequence). This CDR3 has 12 amino acids. As DNA, the CDR3 is TGCAGTGCCCCGACTAGGACGGAGACCCAGTACTTC. It is translated as CSAPTRTETQYF.

This clonotype was counted ten times or more. CDR3 nucleotides: TGTGCCACCAGTGATGCCACTAGGGGCACAGATACGCAGTATTTT. Translated, it gives CATSDATRGTDTQYF. This chain joins TRBV24-1 and TRBJ2-3; maybe TRBD2 (5 bases). CDR3 length equals 15 residues. Trimming took 3 bases from V and 1 from J, leaving 10 bases between them. Germline V gene sequence: CDR1 KGHDR, CDR2 SFDVKD.

The J gene is TRBJ2-2, the V gene TRBV7-2, with D hard to call. Germline V CDR1 and CDR2: SGHTA, FQGNSA. CDR3 length: 16 amino acids. Trimming left V 1 base short and J 1 base short, with 10 bases between. CDR3 nucleotide sequence: TGTGCCAGCAGCTTAGGCTTACTGGGGAACACCGGGGAGCTGTTTTTT. It encodes CASSLGLLGNTGELFF.

In its sample, this clonotype was seen many times. V usage is TRBV12-3 or TRBV12-4 and J usage is TRBJ1-2; TRBD1 agrees at 9 bases. Trimming removed 5 bases from V and 8 bases from J; junction bases left unmatched: 6. CDR3 length: 13 amino acids. CDR3 in amino acids: CASSPGQGGGYTF. DNA of the CDR3: TGTGCCAGCAGTCCGGGACAGGGTGGGGGCTACACCTTC.

The chain couples TRBV18 to TRBJ2-3, with TRBD2 matching over 9 bases. Trimming at V came to 0 bases and at J to 7 bases, leaving 8 bases not matched to a gene. Per germline, CDR1 KGHSH and CDR2 LQKENI. The CDR3 contains 16 residues. This CDR3 is CASSPPASGGSNTQYF. The DNA of the CDR3 is TGTGCCAGCTCACCACCAGCAAGCGGGGGGTCTAATACGCAGTATTTT.

This clonotype was recorded a few times. This chain links TRBV6-5 with TRBJ2-1, with no clear D. This CDR3 region has 14 residues. Germline values: CDR1 MNHEY, CDR2 SVGAGI. Trimming removed 5 bases at V and 7 bases at J, with 15 bases between. The CDR3 DNA sequence: TGTGCCAGCAGTACACGCGTTGGGCAGAATGAGCAGTTCTTC. Translation gives CASSTRVGQNEQFF.

This clonotype was detected only a few times. J is TRBJ2-3 and V is TRBV7-2, with D perhaps matching TRBD1 or TRBD2 (5 bases each). Germline V gene sequence: CDR1 SGHTA, CDR2 FQGNSA. The CDR3 has 15 residues. The V end lost 6 bases, the J end lost 5 bases, and 18 bases lay between the germline ends. The CDR3 bases are TGTGCCAGCAGGATGGGGCCAGGGAGAGAAGATACGCAGTATTTT. Translation: CASRMGPGREDTQYF.